This T cell receptor beta chain was identified during a study of cytomegalovirus exposure and HLA in healthy donors. Study-level points and caveats: Most TCR sequences were seen very rarely across donors, but some public TCRs occurred in many.

The PCR had 60 Vbeta and 13 Jbeta primers. Authors' processing steps: The count from a later analysis was tens of millions of unique TCR beta chains, approximately 9.9 million of them shared. The method was immunoSEQ multiplex PCR; TCRdb's version includes in-frame clones alone and lacks a portion of them. The DNA gave D and trimming, while V, J and clone size come from that table. The profile shows about 190,000 clones, over 9.5% of them singletons. This CDR3 spans 14 amino acids. V was cut by 0 bases and J by 3 bases, with 9 bases left in between. Germline V CDR1 and CDR2: SGDLS, YYNGEE. The donors (healthy individuals) were bone marrow donors. This clone was counted only a few times. Antigen: not known.

The sequenced sample was PBMCs. The source is a man aged 50-59 years in good health and CMV-seropositive. This chain uses TRBV9 with TRBJ1-2; D gene uncertain. The CDR3 DNA follows: TGTGCCAGCAGCGTAGACGAGGTAGACTATGGCTACACCTTC. Protein sequence: CASSVDEVDYGYTF.